This T cell receptor beta chain was captured in a study of control samples from healthy donors and cancer patients. Between the trimmed V and J ends, which lost 1 base and 0 bases, there was a span of 7 bases. The germline CDR1 and CDR2 sequences are SGHTA and FQGNSA. CDR3 length: 15 residues. This table comes from immunoSEQ multiplex PCR, and its TCRdb copy is limited to in-frame clones, with some not included. This table has about 150,000 clones, about nine tenths appearing once. J is TRBJ1-3 and V is TRBV7-2; D is ambiguous. Input material: blood. The source is a man aged 25 to 45 in good health. CDR3 bases: TGTGCCAGCAGCTTAGGTCGCCTCTCTGGAAACACCATATATTTT. Encoded protein: CASSLGRLSGNTIYF.